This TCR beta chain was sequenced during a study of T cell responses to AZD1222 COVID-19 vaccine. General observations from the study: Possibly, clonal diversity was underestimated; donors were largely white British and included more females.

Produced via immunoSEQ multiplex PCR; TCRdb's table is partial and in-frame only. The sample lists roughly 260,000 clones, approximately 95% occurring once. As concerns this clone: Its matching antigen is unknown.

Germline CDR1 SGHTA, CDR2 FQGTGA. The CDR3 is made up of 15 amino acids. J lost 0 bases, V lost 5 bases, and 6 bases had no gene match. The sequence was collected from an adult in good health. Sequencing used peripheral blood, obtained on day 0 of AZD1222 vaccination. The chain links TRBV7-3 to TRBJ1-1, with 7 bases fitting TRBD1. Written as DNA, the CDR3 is TGTGCCAGCAGCCCGCAGACAGGGATGAACACTGAAGCTTTCTTT. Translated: CASSPQTGMNTEAFF.